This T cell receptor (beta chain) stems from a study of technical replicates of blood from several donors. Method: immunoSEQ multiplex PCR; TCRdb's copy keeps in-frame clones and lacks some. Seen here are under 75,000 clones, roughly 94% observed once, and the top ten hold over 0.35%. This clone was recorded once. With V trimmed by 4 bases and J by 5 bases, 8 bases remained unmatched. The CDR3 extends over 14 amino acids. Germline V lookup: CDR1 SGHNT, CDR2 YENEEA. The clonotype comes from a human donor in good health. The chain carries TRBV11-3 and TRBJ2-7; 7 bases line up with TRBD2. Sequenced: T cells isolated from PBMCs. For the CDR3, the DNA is TGTGCCAGCAGCTCGAGCGGGGCCGGGGACGAGCAGTACTTC. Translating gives CASSSSGAGDEQYF.